This entry lists 19 T cell receptor beta chains sequenced from one sample in a study of T cells in Graves' hyperthyroidism and ophthalmopathy. RNA transcripts gave rise to amplified TCR beta CDR3 regions. An initial round of RT-PCR targeting the TCR CDR3 relied on the HTBI primer set. TCRdb used MiXCR to reprocess the multiplex PCR reads, holding one entry per CDR3 protein. The data hold over 350,000 distinct CDR3 sequences, with over 11% observed a single time. Sequenced: blood. These receptors originate from a middle-aged man with Graves' ophthalmopathy.

This clonotype was recorded a few times. This sequence may be a read error, since a much larger clone differs from it by one base. This sequence joins TRBV5-1 and TRBJ1-2; no clear D. Per germline, CDR1 SGHRS and CDR2 YFSETQ. This CDR3 region has 13 residues. CDR3 loop: CASKEGVGYGCTF. For the CDR3, the DNA is TGCGCCAGCAAGGAGGGAGTTGGCTATGGCTGCACCTTC.

This CDR3 reads CSARERTGGTGEQFF. The CDR3 DNA is TGCAGTGCTAGAGAGCGGACAGGGGGAACGGGTGAGCAGTTCTTC. This chain joins TRBV20-1 and TRBJ2-1; 10 bases match TRBD1. V trimming: 0 bases; J trimming: 9 bases; junction bases outside the gene matches: 8. The CDR3 spans 15 residues. CDR1 DFQATT and CDR2 SNEGSKA come from the germline V gene (reference sequence).

This clonotype was counted at least ten times. One end of the junction is discordant with germline, which a read error may explain. The V call is TRBV7-8, the J call TRBJ2-1; no definite D call. The CDR3 spans 13 residues. The germline CDR1 and CDR2 sequences are SGHVS and FQNEAQ. Here the CDR3 DNA reads TGTACCAGCAGCTTAGGGTCAGTTAATGAGCAGTTCTTC. Protein: CTSSLGSVNEQFF.

With respect to this clonotype: Since a much larger clone is just one base distant, this may be a read error. The chain uses TRBV12-3 or TRBV12-4 and TRBJ2-3; 10 bases fit TRBD1. V dropped 5 bases and J dropped 4; count of bases not matched to a gene: 9. The CDR3 is made up of 16 amino acids. The DNA of the CDR3 is TGTGCCAGCAGTGAGAAGGGACAGGGGATCTCAGATACGCAGTATTTT. Protein product: CASSEKGQGISDTQYF.

This clonotype was counted at least ten times. The chain links TRBV29-1 to TRBJ2-7; the D gene could be TRBD1 or TRBD2 (5 bases each). V dropped 0 bases and J dropped 2 bases, with 11 bases sitting between them. The V gene's germline CDR1 is SQVTM and CDR2 ANQGSEA. The length of the CDR3 is 14 residues. The CDR3 DNA reads as TGCAGCGTTGAAGATCCCCAGGGACCCTACGAGCAGTACTTC. Amino acid sequence: CSVEDPQGPYEQYF.

This clonotype was seen a few times. The chain carries TRBV3-1 and TRBJ2-1, with 10 bases lining up with TRBD2. CDR1 is LGHDT and CDR2 is YNNKEL in the germline V gene (reference sequence). The CDR3 spans 17 residues. V lost 0 bases to trimming and J lost 5 bases; unmatched junction nucleotides: 7. The CDR3 nucleotides are TGTGCCAGCAGCCAAGATTGGGCTAGCGGGGGCAACAATGAGCAGTTCTTC. As protein: CASSQDWASGGNNEQFF.

The sample holds many counts of this clonotype. V and J are TRBV29-1 and TRBJ1-1; 7 bases match TRBD1. V dropped 2 bases and J dropped 5; count of bases not matched to a gene: 11. Per germline, CDR1 SQVTM and CDR2 ANQGSEA. The CDR3 extends over 15 amino acids. The CDR3 nucleotides are TGCAGCGTTGAACCTGGTGGGAGGGGGCAAACTGAAGCTTTCTTT. Translating gives CSVEPGGRGQTEAFF.

The chain joins TRBV10-3 to TRBJ2-1, with D unclear. Between the trimmed V and J ends, which lost 4 bases and 9 bases, there was a span of 13 bases. Germline CDR1 is ENHRY and CDR2 is SYGVKD. This CDR3 has 13 residues. Here the CDR3 DNA reads TGTGCCATCAGTGGAGACGGCAGGAGTGAGCAGTTCTTC. It encodes CAISGDGRSEQFF.

As for this clonotype: This may stem from a read error, because a much larger clone lies one nucleotide away. The chain combines TRBV11-3 with TRBJ1-4; the D gene is possibly TRBD1 (5 bases). Germline-derived CDR1 and CDR2 are SGHNT and YENEEA. The length of the CDR3 is 14 residues. In DNA form, the CDR3 reads TGTGCCAGCACCCCGGGGACCCCGGGGGAAAAACTGCTTTTT. This translates into CASTPGTPGEKLLF.

There are many counts of this clonotype. The DNA of the CDR3 is TGCGCCAGCAGCTCTTCTAGCGGGAGTATATACGAGCAGTACTTC. Translated, it gives CASSSSSGSIYEQYF. The chain uses TRBV5-1 and TRBJ2-7; 10 positions match TRBD2. This CDR3 contains 15 residues. The germline V gene encodes CDR1 SGHRS and CDR2 YFSETQ. Unmatched junction bases numbered 7, after V lost 3 bases and J lost 4 bases.

The chain links TRBV5-1 to TRBJ2-1; 13 positions match TRBD2. Germline values: CDR1 SGHRS, CDR2 YFSETQ. V shed 4 bases, J shed 5 bases, and the junction held 6 bases outside the gene matches. The CDR3 loop spans 16 amino acids. The CDR3 protein is CASSMGTSGVDNEQFF. The CDR3 nucleotides are TGCGCCAGCAGCATGGGGACTAGCGGGGTCGACAATGAGCAGTTCTTC.

This clonotype was counted between two and nine times. In nucleotides, the CDR3 is TGCAGTGCAGACGGGATAAATAACTATGGCTACACCTTC. Amino acids: CSADGINNYGYTF. The V gene is TRBV20-1, the J gene TRBJ1-2, with unresolved D. Trimming took 6 bases from V and 1 from J, leaving 12 bases between them. The CDR3 runs to 13 residues. Germline-derived CDR1 and CDR2 are DFQATT and SNEGSKA (reference sequence).

This chain uses TRBV6-2 or TRBV6-3 with TRBJ2-5, with 8 nucleotides matching TRBD2. Trimming took 6 bases from V and 4 from J; bases not matched to a gene: 7. CDR1 is MNHEY, CDR2 SVGEGT, per germline. CDR3 length equals 14 residues. In DNA, the CDR3 is TGTGCCAGCAGGACCCCGGGGGGGGTAGAGACCCAGTACTTC. This translates into CASRTPGGVETQYF.

This clonotype was recorded many times. The J gene is TRBJ2-3, the V gene TRBV18, with TRBD2 matching 8 bases. CDR3 length: 16 amino acids. The V and J ends lost 0 bases and 4 bases, in that order; junction bases with no gene match: 6. Per the germline V gene, CDR1 is KGHSH and CDR2 is LQKENI. The CDR3 DNA reads as TGTGCCAGCTCACCACCGGCGGGAGGTTTAGCAGATACGCAGTATTTT. Translated, it gives CASSPPAGGLADTQYF.

Only one count was recorded for this clonotype. This chain joins TRBV24-1 and TRBJ2-5; D may match TRBD1 or TRBD2 (6 bases each). This CDR3 is 14 amino acids long. The V end lost 10 bases, the J end lost 4 bases, and 18 bases lay between the germline ends. CDR1 is KGHDR, CDR2 SFDVKD, per germline. The CDR3 coding sequence is TGTGCCACGGAGGAGGAGGGGGGCGTAGAGACCCAGTACTTC. This encodes CATEEEGGVETQYF.

This clonotype was observed many times. The chain is built from TRBV30 and TRBJ2-7; 7 nucleotides match TRBD2. With V trimmed by 5 bases and J by 4 bases, 8 bases remained unmatched. CDR1 is GTSNPN and CDR2 is SVGIG in the germline V gene (reference sequence). This CDR3 has 13 residues. The CDR3 loop reads CAWAAGGRYEQYF. The CDR3 region has the DNA TGTGCCTGGGCCGCGGGCGGGAGATACGAGCAGTACTTC.

This clonotype was counted only a few times. The rearrangement links TRBV28 to TRBJ1-4; 7 bases match TRBD1. V shed 10 bases, J shed 0 bases, and the junction held 5 bases outside the gene matches. Germline CDR1 reads MDHEN; CDR2 reads SYDVKM. The CDR3 is made up of 14 amino acids. As DNA, the CDR3 is TGTGCCAACAGGGGACCCACAACTAATGAAAAACTGTTTTTT. It encodes CANRGPTTNEKLFF.

The sample holds many counts of this clonotype. This rearrangement joins TRBV7-2 to TRBJ2-1; a weak D match, TRBD2 (5 bases). V lost 2 bases and J lost 6, with 14 bases in between. CDR3 length equals 15 residues. CDR1 SGHTA and CDR2 FQGNSA come from the germline V gene. Here the CDR3 reads CASSLLASLGNEQFF. CDR3 DNA sequence: TGTGCCAGCAGCTTACTAGCCAGTTTGGGCAATGAGCAGTTCTTC. The entire variable domain, with the rest obtained from reference TRBV7-2 and TRBJ2-1, is as follows: GAGVSQSPSNKVTEKGKDVELRCDPISGHTALYWYRQSLGQGLEFLIYFQGNSAPDKSGLPSDRFSAERTGGSVSTLTIQRTQQEDSAVYLCASSLLASLGNEQFFGPGTRLTVL.

At least ten counts were recorded for this clonotype. The V gene is TRBV24-1, the J gene TRBJ2-1; 7 bases align to TRBD2. There are 15 residues in the CDR3. Germline trimming cut 4 bases from V and 1 base from J; bases unmatched to any gene: 3. Germline-derived CDR1 and CDR2 are KGHDR and SFDVKD. CDR3 loop: CATSEGGGSYNEQFF. CDR3 nucleotide sequence: TGTGCCACCAGTGAGGGGGGGGGATCCTACAATGAGCAGTTCTTC.